Ten or more counts support the clone carrying this T cell receptor (beta chain). The antigen is undetermined. The library tagged each cDNA molecule with unique molecular identifiers. TCRdb used MiXCR to reprocess the RACE reads, holding one entry per CDR3 protein. Of 370,000 or so distinct CDR3 sequences in the sample, 4.8% were seen once. The CDR3 is 15 residues long. CDR1 and CDR2 (germline): LGHNA, YSLEER. Trimming cost V 2 bases and J 8 bases; bases outside gene matches: 7. Stated time point: patch test 1, 2 weeks after DPC sensitization. Regarding treatment: therapeutic diphenylcyclopropenone sensitization with weekly scalp DPC. Extraction of total RNA was performed on unfractionated whole blood. This entry belongs to a study of human T cells and chemical hapten exposure. Broader study findings: While controls formed fewer of them, expanded TCRs formed significantly more large CDR3 similarity clusters.

The sample in question was whole blood, obtained in connection with sensitization to the hapten diphenylcyclopropenone (DPC). This TCR was sampled from a woman aged 45-59 years with alopecia areata. Some clones in this sample may be carry-over from other donors' samples. The chain is built from TRBV4-3 and TRBJ2-1; 9 bases are a match to TRBD1. DNA for the CDR3: TGCGCCAGCAGCCAACCGGGACAGGGTCCCGATGAGCAGTTCTTC. This translates into CASSQPGQGPDEQFF.